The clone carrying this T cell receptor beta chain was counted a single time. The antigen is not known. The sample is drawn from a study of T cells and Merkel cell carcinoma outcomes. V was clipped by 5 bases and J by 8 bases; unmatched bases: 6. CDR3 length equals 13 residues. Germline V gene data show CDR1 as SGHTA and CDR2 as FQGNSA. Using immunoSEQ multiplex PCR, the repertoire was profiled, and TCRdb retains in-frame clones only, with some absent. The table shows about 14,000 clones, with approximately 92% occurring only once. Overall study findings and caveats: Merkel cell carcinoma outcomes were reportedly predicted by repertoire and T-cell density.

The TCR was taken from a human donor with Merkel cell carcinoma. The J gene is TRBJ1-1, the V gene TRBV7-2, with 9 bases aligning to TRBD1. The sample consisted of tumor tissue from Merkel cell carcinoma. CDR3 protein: CASSQGQGLEAFF. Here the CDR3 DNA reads TGTGCCAGCAGCCAGGGACAGGGCCTAGAAGCTTTCTTT.